Below, 31 T cell receptor beta chains from the same sample are listed, as sequenced in a study of cytomegalovirus exposure and HLA in healthy donors. Assay used: immunoSEQ multiplex PCR; TCRdb lists only in-frame clones, some missing. The profile covers fewer than 120,000 clones, with 70% to 90% appearing a single time and over 1.1% taken by the ten largest. Sequencing used PBMCs. These receptors were obtained from a woman aged 25 to 39 in good health and CMV-seropositive.

The rearrangement links TRBV18 to TRBJ2-1; 15 positions match TRBD2. CDR1 is KGHSH and CDR2 is LQKENI in the germline V gene. The CDR3 loop spans 16 amino acids. J lost 7 bases, V lost 3 bases, and 4 bases had no gene match. In DNA, the CDR3 is TGTGCCAGCTCACCGGGGGGGACTAGCGGGAGGAATGAGCAGTTCTTC. It codes for CASSPGGTSGRNEQFF. The whole variable domain, remainder taken from reference TRBV18 and TRBJ2-1, is NAGVMQNPRHLVRRRGQEARLRCSPMKGHSHVYWYRQLPEEGLKFMVYLQKENIIDESGMPKERFSAEFPKEGPSILRIQQVVRGDSAAYFCASSPGGTSGRNEQFFGPGTRLTVL.

V gene TRBV5-6 combines with J gene TRBJ2-5, with TRBD1 as a possible D gene (5 bases). V dropped 1 base and J dropped 5 bases, with 24 bases sitting between them. The CDR3 covers 18 residues. CDR1 is SGHDT and CDR2 is YYEEEE in the germline V gene. Written as DNA, the CDR3 is TGTGCCAGCAGCTTGTCTTACGACAGTTTCCGCCGCCGGGAGACCCAGTACTTC. Translating it yields CASSLSYDSFRRRETQYF.

V gene TRBV7-9 combines with J gene TRBJ1-1; D call uncertain. Between the trimmed V and J ends, which lost 1 base and 8 bases, there was a span of 11 bases. This CDR3 is 13 amino acids long. The germline CDR1 and CDR2 sequences are SEHNR and FQNEAQ (reference sequence). The CDR3 spells CASSLGEGREAFF. For the CDR3, the DNA is TGTGCCAGCAGCTTAGGGGAAGGGAGGGAAGCTTTCTTT.

The CDR3 loop is CSATSGNAYNEQFF. CDR3 DNA: TGCAGCGCCACTAGCGGGAACGCCTACAATGAGCAGTTCTTC. The chain is built from TRBV29-1 and TRBJ2-1; 10 nucleotides match TRBD2. Trimming cost V 7 bases and J 2 bases; bases outside gene matches: 5. The CDR3 contains 14 residues. The V gene's germline CDR1 is SQVTM and CDR2 ANQGSEA.

The rearrangement links TRBV2 to TRBJ2-7, with 9 bases lining up with TRBD1. The CDR3 runs to 15 residues. Per germline, CDR1 SNHLY and CDR2 FYNNEI. V lost 6 bases and J lost 2; bases outside the gene matches: 8. The CDR3 sequence is CASRVGTGHTYEQYF. The CDR3, as DNA: TGTGCCAGCAGGGTAGGGACAGGGCACACCTACGAGCAGTACTTC.

The rearrangement links TRBV30 to TRBJ2-5; 7 nucleotides align to TRBD2. The V and J ends lost 0 bases and 4 bases, in that order; junction bases with no gene match: 8. The CDR3 loop spans 15 amino acids. From germline, CDR1 is GTSNPN and CDR2 SVGIG (reference sequence). The CDR3 sequence: CAWSVVTSVGETQYF. The CDR3 nucleotides read TGTGCCTGGAGTGTCGTTACTAGCGTGGGAGAGACCCAGTACTTC.

The rearrangement joins TRBV7-6 to TRBJ2-4; 15 positions match TRBD2. Trimming cost V 1 base and J 7 bases; bases outside gene matches: 5. From germline, CDR1 is SGHVS and CDR2 FNYEAQ. The CDR3 totals 17 residues. CDR3 in amino acids: CASSLGTSGGAGNIQYF. The CDR3 DNA reads TGTGCCAGCAGCTTAGGGACTAGCGGGGGGGCCGGGAACATTCAGTACTTC.

The CDR3 region is CASSPTDSRTDTQYF. CDR3 sequence (DNA): TGTGCCAGCAGCCCCACAGACAGTCGCACAGATACGCAGTATTTT. This chain uses TRBV6-6 with TRBJ2-3, with D possibly matching TRBD1 (5 bases). The CDR3 runs to 15 residues. V was shortened by 6 bases and J by 1 base, with 14 bases between the two germline ends. Germline assignment: CDR1 MNHNY and CDR2 SVGAGI (reference sequence).

The V call is TRBV4-1, the J call TRBJ1-2; D uncertain. Per the germline V gene, CDR1 is MGHRA and CDR2 is YSYEKL. V was pared by 0 bases and J by 3 bases, with 11 bases between. The CDR3 runs to 15 residues. The CDR3 DNA follows: TGCGCCAGCAGCCAAGAGGAGAAATGGGACTATGGCTACACCTTC. Amino acid sequence: CASSQEEKWDYGYTF.

The chain links TRBV13 to TRBJ2-5; D is unclear. This CDR3 spans 14 amino acids. Trimming cost V 6 bases and J 4 bases, with 15 bases left between them. The germline V gene encodes CDR1 PRHDT and CDR2 FYEKMQ (reference sequence). CDR3 sequence: CASSSLSARETQYF. Written as DNA, the CDR3 is TGTGCCAGCAGTTCTCTATCTGCGCGAGAGACCCAGTACTTC.

The gene calls are TRBV29-1 and TRBJ1-2; 8 bases match TRBD1. Trimming took 8 bases from V and 7 from J; bases not matched to a gene: 12. The CDR3 length is 13 residues. Per the germline V gene, CDR1 is SQVTM and CDR2 is ANQGSEA. As DNA, the CDR3 is TGCAGCACCAGGGGAACAGGGGGAGTTGGCTACACCTTC. It encodes CSTRGTGGVGYTF.

The chain joins TRBV7-2 to TRBJ2-7; 7 nucleotides align to TRBD2. Germline V CDR1 and CDR2: SGHTA, FQGNSA. The CDR3 is 18 residues long. The V and J ends lost 5 bases and 3 bases, in that order; junction bases with no gene match: 19. For the CDR3, the DNA is TGTGCCAGCAGCATCAGGGTAGGGTCTAGCGGATTTCTCTACGAGCAGTACTTC. Residues: CASSIRVGSSGFLYEQYF.

The chain carries TRBV4-1 and TRBJ2-5; 8 bases line up with TRBD2. Germline CDR1 is MGHRA and CDR2 is YSYEKL. Germline trimming cut 3 bases from V and 2 bases from J; bases unmatched to any gene: 5. The CDR3 runs 15 residues. The CDR3 DNA is TGCGCCAGCAGCCACCCACTAGCGGCTCAAGAGACCCAGTACTTC. Encoded protein: CASSHPLAAQETQYF.

The rearrangement uses TRBV19 and TRBJ2-7; 11 bases fit TRBD1. CDR3 size: 15 residues. Germline V CDR1 and CDR2: LNHDA, SQIVND (reference sequence). The ends lost 1 base at V and 3 bases at J; junction bases unmatched: 2. CDR3: CASSIAGTGGYEQYF. CDR3 nucleotide sequence: TGTGCCAGTAGTATAGCTGGGACAGGGGGCTACGAGCAGTACTTC.

This chain links TRBV7-9 with TRBJ2-3; 8 bases agree with TRBD1. This CDR3 has 16 residues. CDR1 is SEHNR, CDR2 FQNEAQ, per germline (reference sequence). V lost 5 bases and J lost 2; bases outside the gene matches: 9. DNA of the CDR3: TGTGCCAGCAGCCCAGGGGCACAGGGGGTCACAGATACGCAGTATTTT. Protein sequence: CASSPGAQGVTDTQYF.

The CDR3 protein is CASSPPRENTEAFF. The CDR3 DNA reads as TGTGCCAGCTCACCACCGAGGGAGAACACTGAAGCTTTCTTT. This rearrangement joins TRBV18 to TRBJ1-1; D unresolved. V shed 0 bases and J shed 1 base, with 6 bases lying between them. The CDR3 covers 14 residues. The germline V gene encodes CDR1 KGHSH and CDR2 LQKENI. Full variable domain (rest looked up from reference TRBV18 and TRBJ1-1): NAGVMQNPRHLVRRRGQEARLRCSPMKGHSHVYWYRQLPEEGLKFMVYLQKENIIDESGMPKERFSAEFPKEGPSILRIQQVVRGDSAAYFCASSPPRENTEAFFGQGTRLTVV.

The J gene is TRBJ2-4, the V gene TRBV29-1; a weak D match, TRBD2 (5 bases). V gave up 5 bases and J gave up 10 bases, with 21 bases separating them. The V gene's germline CDR1 is SQVTM and CDR2 ANQGSEA. The CDR3 is made up of 14 amino acids. CDR3 DNA: TGCAGCGTTATTTTACCGCCAACCAGAGGGATTCAGTACTTC. Its protein product is CSVILPPTRGIQYF.

The V and J genes are TRBV6-6 and TRBJ1-3, with TRBD1 identical over 8 bases. V lost 9 bases to trimming and J lost 7 bases; unmatched junction nucleotides: 11. From germline, CDR1 is MNHNY and CDR2 SVGAGI (reference sequence). The CDR3 has 14 residues. The CDR3 here is CASCRGQGMNTIYF. DNA of the CDR3: TGTGCCAGTTGCCGCGGACAGGGCATGAACACCATATATTTT.

This chain uses TRBV12-1 with TRBJ2-7; TRBD1, as called in the table, went unchecked against the DNA. TRBV12-1 is a documented pseudogene. This CDR3 region has 14 residues. CDR3 DNA sequence: TGTGCCAGCAGCTTTTTTGACAGGTCCTACGAGCAGTACTTC. Translated, it gives CASSFFDRSYEQYF.

The chain uses TRBV4-2 and TRBJ1-1; possible D gene TRBD1, 5 bases. The V end lost 2 bases, the J end lost 4 bases, and 11 bases lay between the germline ends. Germline lookup yields CDR1 LGHNA and CDR2 YNFKEQ. The CDR3 consists of 14 residues. This CDR3 is CASSQPQGTTEAFF. CDR3 bases: TGTGCCAGCAGCCAACCCCAGGGTACCACTGAAGCTTTCTTT.

This clone was detected a few times. The chain couples TRBV6-5 to TRBJ2-1; 9 positions match TRBD2. Germline trimming cut 5 bases from V and 7 bases from J; bases unmatched to any gene: 3. Germline values: CDR1 MNHEY, CDR2 SVGAGI. The CDR3 is 13 residues long. The CDR3 loop reads CASSSGRNNEQFF. CDR3 DNA: TGTGCCAGCAGTAGCGGGAGGAATAATGAGCAGTTCTTC.

The rearrangement links TRBV29-1 to TRBJ2-3; no firm D call. Germline V gives CDR1 SQVTM, CDR2 ANQGSEA. This CDR3 is 11 amino acids long. The V and J ends lost 2 bases and 5 bases respectively, with 5 bases between them. CDR3 region: CSVERVDTQYF. DNA of the CDR3: TGCAGCGTTGAACGGGTAGATACGCAGTATTTT.

The chain links TRBV19 to TRBJ1-2, with D hard to call. Germline CDR1 reads LNHDA; CDR2 reads SQIVND (reference sequence). This CDR3 region has 12 residues. V lost 5 bases to trimming and J lost 2 bases, with 6 bases between them. CDR3 region: CASSSGNYGYTF. In DNA, the CDR3 is TGTGCCAGTAGTTCGGGGAACTATGGCTACACCTTC.

This clone showed up just once. The CDR3 DNA is TGTGCCAGTAGTGACTGGGACAGGGACACAGATACGCAGTATTTT. Its protein product is CASSDWDRDTDTQYF. The chain employs TRBV19 and TRBJ2-3; 9 nucleotides align to TRBD1. The V gene end was trimmed by 5 bases and the J gene end by 2 bases; junction bases not matched to a gene: 5. CDR1 and CDR2 from the germline V gene are LNHDA and SQIVND (reference sequence). The CDR3 consists of 15 residues.

This clone occurred once. The chain recombines TRBV27 with TRBJ2-2, with D possibly being TRBD2 (6 bases). Trimming stripped 10 bases from V and 3 bases from J, with 12 bases between. Per germline, CDR1 MNHEY and CDR2 SMNVEV (reference sequence). CDR3 size: 13 residues. The CDR3 loop reads CATQREYTGELFF. CDR3 DNA sequence: TGTGCCACGCAACGGGAGTACACCGGGGAGCTGTTTTTT.

This sequence joins TRBV19 and TRBJ1-5; D uncertain. Germline CDR1 reads LNHDA; CDR2 reads SQIVND (reference sequence). The CDR3 sequence is 12 residues long. Trimming took 2 bases from V and 7 from J, leaving 6 bases between them. The chain's CDR3 is CASSISEQPQHF. The DNA for the CDR3 is TGTGCCAGTAGTATAAGTGAGCAGCCCCAGCATTTT.

The chain uses TRBV5-3 and TRBJ2-3; D unresolved. TRBV5-3 is given ORF status, its function remaining uncertain. CDR3 size: 14 residues. Trimming removed 2 bases from V and 2 bases from J, with 9 bases in between. This CDR3 reads CARSFSRNTDTQYF. The CDR3 DNA reads TGTGCCAGAAGCTTCTCCAGGAACACAGATACGCAGTATTTT.

This chain joins TRBV7-3 and TRBJ1-2; TRBD1 matches at 9 bases. CDR1 is SGHTA and CDR2 is FQGTGA in the germline V gene. The length of the CDR3 is 13 residues. Germline trimming cut 5 bases from V and 8 bases from J; bases unmatched to any gene: 6. The CDR3 region is CASSTGQGRGYTF. The CDR3, as DNA: TGTGCCAGCAGCACTGGACAGGGGAGAGGCTACACCTTC. The full variable domain, in which reference TRBV7-3 and TRBJ1-2 provide the parts outside the CDR3, is GAGVSQTPSNKVTEKGKYVELRCDPISGHTALYWYRQSLGQGPEFLIYFQGTGAADDSGLPNDRFFAVRPEGSVSTLKIQRTERGDSAVYLCASSTGQGRGYTFGSGTRLTVV.

The CDR3 is CASRNTGKRAEAFF. In nucleotides, the CDR3 is TGCGCCAGCAGGAATACAGGGAAGAGGGCTGAAGCTTTCTTT. The rearrangement uses TRBV4-1 and TRBJ1-1; D might be TRBD1 (6 bases). Trimming removed 6 bases at V and 6 bases at J, with 17 bases between. The length of the CDR3 is 14 residues. Germline lookup yields CDR1 MGHRA and CDR2 YSYEKL.

The J gene is TRBJ1-1, the V gene TRBV5-1, with D uncertain. Deletions cut 1 base from V and 2 bases from J, with 9 bases between. CDR1 is SGHRS, CDR2 YFSETQ, per germline. This CDR3 is built from 14 residues. This CDR3 reads CASSLNTANTEAFF. The DNA of the CDR3 is TGCGCCAGCAGCTTGAACACAGCTAACACTGAAGCTTTCTTT.

The rearrangement joins TRBV6-5 to TRBJ2-7; 11 bases fit TRBD2. V trimming: 0 bases; J trimming: 3 bases; junction bases outside the gene matches: 1. The length of the CDR3 is 15 residues. Germline-derived CDR1 and CDR2 are MNHEY and SVGAGI. Here the CDR3 reads CASSYSGTSGYEQYF. CDR3 DNA sequence: TGTGCCAGCAGTTACTCGGGGACTAGCGGCTACGAGCAGTACTTC.